The 8 T cell receptor beta chains in this list originate from one sample, sequenced in a study of blood T cell repertoires in COVID-19. The assay was immunoSEQ multiplex PCR, and TCRdb's table has in-frame clones only and misses some. Here the sample spans 140,000 to 150,000 clones, almost 80% being singletons. Material for sequencing was peripheral blood. These TCRs come from a man in his forties or fifties with active or convalescent COVID-19.

The CDR3 DNA is TGTGCCAGCAGCTTAGGCGGGACAGGCACGAATTCACCCCTCCACTTT. Its translation is CASSLGGTGTNSPLHF. The rearrangement uses TRBV7-3 and TRBJ1-6; 8 nucleotides match TRBD1. Germline CDR1 is SGHTA and CDR2 is FQGTGA. V shed 2 bases, J shed 7 bases, and the junction held 7 bases outside the gene matches. The CDR3 has 16 residues.

The V call is TRBV19, the J call TRBJ1-4; TRBD1 is a possible D gene (5 bases). The germline V gene encodes CDR1 LNHDA and CDR2 SQIVND (reference sequence). The V and J ends lost 3 bases and 8 bases respectively, with 13 bases between them. The CDR3 sequence is 14 residues long. Here the CDR3 reads CASSIKDIGEKLFF. The CDR3 coding sequence is TGTGCCAGTAGTATTAAGGACATTGGGGAAAAACTGTTTTTT.

The rearrangement uses TRBV29-1 and TRBJ1-2; 12 positions match TRBD1. The V gene end was trimmed by 0 bases and the J gene end by 2 bases; junction bases not matched to a gene: 7. Germline lookup yields CDR1 SQVTM and CDR2 ANQGSEA. CDR3 length equals 17 residues. In nucleotides, the CDR3 is TGCAGCGTTGAAGAGGGGACAGGGGGCCGGGTAAACTATGGCTACACCTTC. Protein: CSVEEGTGGRVNYGYTF.

V and J are TRBV19 and TRBJ2-5, with 8 positions matching TRBD2. The CDR3 has 13 amino acids. V was pared by 6 bases and J by 5 bases, with 5 bases of the junction left unmatched. In germline, CDR1 is LNHDA, CDR2 SQIVND (reference sequence). The DNA of the CDR3 is TGTGCCAGTAGCCCAGCGGGAGTCGAGACCCAGTACTTC. It yields the protein CASSPAGVETQYF. Variable domain in full (rest from reference TRBV19 and TRBJ2-5): DGGITQSPKYLFRKEGQNVTLSCEQNLNHDAMYWYRQDPGQGLRLIYYSQIVNDFQKGDIAEGYSVSREKKESFPLTVTSAQKNPTAFYLCASSPAGVETQYFGPGTRLLVL.

V and J are TRBV7-2 and TRBJ1-5, with 7 bases that match TRBD1. This CDR3 contains 15 residues. CDR1 and CDR2 from the germline V gene are SGHTA and FQGNSA. Trimming took 4 bases from V and 7 from J; bases not matched to a gene: 10. The CDR3 here is CASSSKIGGGQPQHF. CDR3 nucleotide sequence: TGTGCCAGCAGCTCCAAGATAGGGGGCGGGCAGCCCCAGCATTTT.

The gene calls are TRBV28 and TRBJ1-1; 9 bases are shared with TRBD1. Unmatched junction bases numbered 11, after V lost 2 bases and J lost 10 bases. This CDR3 is 15 amino acids long. Germline loops: CDR1 MDHEN, CDR2 SYDVKM. Here the CDR3 reads CASSLPDRGGPIAFF. CDR3 nucleotide sequence: TGTGCCAGCAGTTTACCGGACAGGGGAGGCCCAATAGCTTTCTTT.

V usage is TRBV19 and J usage is TRBJ2-7, with D hard to call. V was trimmed by 5 bases and J by 2 bases, leaving 13 bases between them. This CDR3 has 14 amino acids. CDR1 and CDR2 from the germline V gene are LNHDA and SQIVND (reference sequence). The DNA for the CDR3 is TGTGCCAGTAGTGCCCAGGCACCTACCTACGAGCAGTACTTC. The encoded protein is CASSAQAPTYEQYF. The whole variable domain, remainder taken from reference TRBV19 and TRBJ2-7, is DGGITQSPKYLFRKEGQNVTLSCEQNLNHDAMYWYRQDPGQGLRLIYYSQIVNDFQKGDIAEGYSVSREKKESFPLTVTSAQKNPTAFYLCASSAQAPTYEQYFGPGTRLTVT.

The chain joins TRBV6-4 to TRBJ2-7; TRBD1 might be the D (6 bases). Germline V gene data show CDR1 as MRHNA and CDR2 as SNTAGT. The CDR3 consists of 15 residues. The germline V and J ends were trimmed by 8 bases and 1 base, with 18 bases remaining between them. The DNA for the CDR3 is TGTGCCAGCGGGATACAGGGCACCCTGTCCTACGAGCAGTACTTC. Translating it yields CASGIQGTLSYEQYF.